This T cell receptor beta chain was recovered during a study of blood T cell repertoires in COVID-19. Whole-study context: Donors in the United States, Italy and Spain gave samples during acute or convalescent COVID-19. T cells, B-cell-depleted T cells, or PBMCs supplied cDNA or gDNA.

Seattle patients were enrolled during active infection and followed longitudinally. Authors' analysis steps: The authors estimated nucleated cell counts from reference gene primer amplification. TCRdb's copy holds only in-frame clones and misses some; the assay was immunoSEQ multiplex PCR. Clonal size and the V and J genes are those of that table, whereas D and trimming came from the DNA. This repertoire shows 250,000 or so clones, roughly 88% found once; its top ten account for around 6.6%. V was pared by 4 bases and J by 0 bases, with 10 bases of the junction left unmatched. Germline assignment: CDR1 MNHEY and CDR2 SMNVEV (reference sequence). The CDR3 is 17 amino acids.

The chain links TRBV27 to TRBJ1-1; 8 nucleotides match TRBD1. The sample taken for sequencing was peripheral blood. The clonotype was recovered from a woman between 25 and 40 years old with COVID-19, enrolled during active disease. CDR3 region: CASSSAGTGFMNTEAFF. The CDR3 nucleotides are TGTGCCAGCAGTTCGGCCGGGACAGGATTCATGAACACTGAAGCTTTCTTT.